This T cell receptor (beta chain) derives from a study of blood T cells in healthy people across ages. Whole-study findings and limits: When set beside aged donors, long-lived donors presented more naive CD4+ cells and higher diversity. Expanded clonotype shifts may have been confounded, as the donors had an unknown CMV status. Estimated diversity across one million T cells was deemed an underestimate.

This clonotype was recorded only once. Antigen unknown. Mismatch with germline at one junction end may stem from a read error. Primed by a sample-barcoded 5' primer and a J-beta primer mix, a second PCR proceeded for about 6 to 12 cycles. A template-switch adaptor that had 12 random nucleotides put a tag on each cDNA molecule. TCRdb itself ran the 5' RACE reads through MiXCR, one entry per CDR3 protein. There are about 730,000 distinct CDR3 sequences in the sample; roughly 41% occur only once, and around a fifth lies in the top ten. The CDR3 is made up of 17 amino acids. Germline values: CDR1 LNHDA, CDR2 SQIVND (reference sequence).

The TCR comes from a woman aged 60 to 75 in good health. The material sequenced was blood. This chain connects TRBV19 to TRBJ2-6; 8 positions match TRBD1. CDR3 loop: CASSIWTGYSGASVLTF. The DNA for the CDR3 is TGTGCCAGTAGTATCTGGACAGGGTACTCTGGGGCCAGCGTCCTGACTTTC.